These 20 T cell receptor beta chains were all obtained from the same sample, sequenced in a study of shared clonotypes between healthy human individuals. Profiled with immunoSEQ multiplex PCR; TCRdb holds only in-frame clones, not every one. The data hold about 1 million clones, with under 80% observed a single time. The specimen sequenced was memory CD4+ T cells sorted from blood. Subset in this sample: CD45RA-negative fraction. These receptors originate from a man aged 18 to 35 in good health.

Remarks on this clone: This sample includes further DNA sequences coding for the same CDR3. The chain has TRBV30 and TRBJ2-3; 11 bases fit TRBD2. Per the germline V gene, CDR1 is GTSNPN and CDR2 is SVGIG (reference sequence). This CDR3 is 14 amino acids long. The junction had 1 base not matched to a gene; V was cut back by 5 bases and J by 0 bases. CDR3 protein: CAWRLAGSTDTQYF. The CDR3 DNA reads as TGTGCCTGGCGACTAGCGGGGAGCACAGATACGCAGTATTTT.

The V and J genes are TRBV7-2 and TRBJ1-2, with TRBD1 identical over 8 bases. Germline CDR1 is SGHTA and CDR2 is FQGNSA. The CDR3 contains 16 residues. V shed 1 base, J shed 4 bases, and the junction held 8 bases outside the gene matches. The CDR3 DNA follows: TGTGCCAGCAGCTTAGGTCCCGGGACAGGCAGCTATGGCTACACCTTC. Residues: CASSLGPGTGSYGYTF.

The genes are TRBV7-9 and TRBJ2-7; weak D call: TRBD1 (5 bases). Germline CDR1 is SEHNR and CDR2 is FQNEAQ (reference sequence). The V gene lost 2 bases and the J gene lost 5 bases, with 10 bases spanning the gap. The length of the CDR3 is 13 residues. The CDR3 sequence: CASSLQGNNEQYF. The CDR3 coding sequence is TGTGCCAGCAGCTTACAGGGTAACAACGAGCAGTACTTC.

The chain employs TRBV11-1 and TRBJ2-2; possibly TRBD2 for D (6 bases). V lost 2 bases and J lost 2, with 12 bases in between. CDR1 is SGHAT, CDR2 FQDESV, per germline (reference sequence). The CDR3 consists of 16 residues. CDR3 region: CASSLLWTTNTGELFF. The CDR3 DNA sequence: TGTGCCAGCAGCTTATTATGGACTACTAACACCGGGGAGCTGTTTTTT.

The rearrangement links TRBV11-2 to TRBJ2-5, with 7 bases identical to TRBD2. V dropped 5 bases and J dropped 5; count of bases not matched to a gene: 14. CDR1 and CDR2 (germline): SGHAT, FQNNGV. The CDR3 covers 16 residues. The CDR3 DNA reads as TGTGCCAGCAGCCCCGCCGGGACTATCCTGTGGGAGACCCAGTACTTC. Translated: CASSPAGTILWETQYF. Filled out from reference TRBV11-2 and TRBJ2-5, the complete variable domain reads EAGVAQSPRYKIIEKRQSVAFWCNPISGHATLYWYQQILGQGPKLLIQFQNNGVVDDSQLPKDRFSAERLKGVDSTLKIQPAKLEDSAVYLCASSPAGTILWETQYFGPGTRLLVL.

V is TRBV7-8 and J is TRBJ1-4; D is unclear. Trimming took off 0 bases at V and 4 bases at J, with 12 bases between the two ends. Germline V gene data show CDR1 as SGHVS and CDR2 as FQNEAQ. The CDR3 consists of 16 residues. In DNA form, the CDR3 reads TGTGCCAGCAGCTTAGCGCTTAGATCATTTAATGAAAAACTGTTTTTT. This gives the protein CASSLALRSFNEKLFF. Full variable domain (remainder filled in from reference TRBV7-8 and TRBJ1-4): GAGVSQSPRYKVAKRGQDVALRCDPISGHVSLFWYQQALGQGPEFLTYFQNEAQLDKSGLPSDRFFAERPEGSVSTLKIQRTQQEDSAVYLCASSLALRSFNEKLFFGSGTQLSVL.

The V gene is TRBV20-1, the J gene TRBJ2-7; D remains ambiguous. V lost 5 bases, J lost 3 bases, and 8 bases lay in between. Germline CDR1 is DFQATT and CDR2 is SNEGSKA (reference sequence). The CDR3 extends over 11 amino acids. CDR3 sequence (DNA): TGCAGTGCTCCAAAAGGCTACGAGCAGTACTTC. Its protein is CSAPKGYEQYF.

Notes on this clone: Different DNA sequences within this sample yield the same CDR3. CDR3 bases: TGTGCCAGCAGCTTGGGGGGTAGCTCCTATAATTCACCCCTCCACTTT. It specifies CASSLGGSSYNSPLHF. The chain is built from TRBV5-5 and TRBJ1-6; no clear D. Germline CDR1 is SGHKS and CDR2 is YYEKEE (reference sequence). V was clipped by 0 bases and J by 0 bases, with 7 bases between them. This CDR3 contains 16 residues.

The chain links TRBV6-5 to TRBJ2-7, with 11 positions matching TRBD2. Trimming removed 5 bases from V and 2 bases from J; junction bases left unmatched: 5. The CDR3 consists of 15 residues. Germline assignment: CDR1 MNHEY and CDR2 SVGAGI. The CDR3 region is CASSTSTSGTYEQYF. DNA for the CDR3: TGTGCCAGCAGTACCTCGACTAGCGGGACCTACGAGCAGTACTTC.

The CDR3 DNA reads as TGTGCCAGCAGCTTCGGACAGGTTGGCGAGCAGTACTTC. It yields the protein CASSFGQVGEQYF. This sequence joins TRBV11-2 and TRBJ2-7, with TRBD1 identical over 7 bases. Germline V CDR1 and CDR2: SGHAT, FQNNGV. The length of the CDR3 is 13 residues. Trimming cost V 3 bases and J 6 bases; bases outside gene matches: 5.

The CDR3 region is CASSPGTLHVGEQFF. CDR3 DNA sequence: TGCGCCAGCAGCCCCGGGACCCTCCACGTTGGTGAGCAGTTCTTC. V and J are TRBV5-1 and TRBJ2-1; TRBD1 or TRBD2 may be the D gene (5 bases each). V was pared by 4 bases and J by 9 bases, with 20 bases between. CDR3 size: 15 residues. Germline CDR1 reads SGHRS; CDR2 reads YFSETQ.

The chain recombines TRBV6-5 with TRBJ1-2, with D hard to call. Trimming removed 6 bases from V and 2 bases from J, with 10 bases in between. CDR3 length: 13 residues. Germline assignment: CDR1 MNHEY and CDR2 SVGAGI. The CDR3 sequence is CASSITRNYGYTF. CDR3 nucleotides: TGTGCCAGCAGCATTACACGGAACTATGGCTACACCTTC.

The table lists this clone with a few counts. J is TRBJ2-5 and V is TRBV4-1; D is ambiguous. This CDR3 spans 15 amino acids. Trimming removed 1 base from V and 2 bases from J, with 11 bases in between. CDR1 is MGHRA, CDR2 YSYEKL, per germline. The CDR3 spells CASSQGAAFQETQYF. The CDR3 nucleotides read TGCGCCAGCAGCCAAGGAGCAGCTTTTCAAGAGACCCAGTACTTC.

This rearrangement joins TRBV2 to TRBJ1-2; unclear D gene. The CDR3 length is 14 residues. CDR1 and CDR2 (germline): SNHLY, FYNNEI. V gave up 1 base and J gave up 4 bases, with 10 bases separating them. The CDR3 sequence: CASSEEMPRYGYTF. CDR3 bases: TGTGCCAGCAGTGAAGAGATGCCTCGCTATGGCTACACCTTC.

The table lists this clone with a count of one. The chain recombines TRBV11-2 with TRBJ1-1; 9 bases agree with TRBD1. Trimming took 3 bases from V and 5 from J; bases not matched to a gene: 4. Germline-derived CDR1 and CDR2 are SGHAT and FQNNGV. The CDR3 is 14 amino acids. The CDR3 coding sequence is TGTGCCAGCAGCTTGGGAGACAGGGGGACTGAAGCTTTCTTT. This gives the protein CASSLGDRGTEAFF.

The chain couples TRBV2 to TRBJ1-5; D call uncertain. The CDR3 consists of 14 residues. The V gene lost 5 bases and the J gene lost 0 bases, with 8 bases spanning the gap. Germline loops: CDR1 SNHLY, CDR2 FYNNEI. CDR3: CASSRKNSNQPQHF. In DNA form, the CDR3 reads TGTGCCAGCAGTCGGAAAAATAGCAATCAGCCCCAGCATTTT.

The chain carries TRBV5-1 and TRBJ2-2, with TRBD2 matching 9 bases. Germline trimming cut 0 bases from V and 5 bases from J; bases unmatched to any gene: 5. Germline V lookup: CDR1 SGHRS, CDR2 YFSETQ. The CDR3 has 16 residues. CDR3 amino acids: CASSLGSGGPTGELFF. The DNA for the CDR3 is TGCGCCAGCAGCTTGGGTAGCGGGGGACCTACCGGGGAGCTGTTTTTT. The whole variable domain, filled in from reference TRBV5-1 and TRBJ2-2, reads KAGVTQTPRYLIKTRGQQVTLSCSPISGHRSVSWYQQTPGQGLQFLFEYFSETQRNKGNFPGRFSGRQFSNSRSEMNVSTLELGDSALYLCASSLGSGGPTGELFFGEGSRLTVL.

As regards this clone: The same CDR3 can be traced to other DNA sequences in this sample. The chain couples TRBV30 to TRBJ2-5, with unresolved D. Germline CDR1 is GTSNPN and CDR2 is SVGIG (reference sequence). V lost 0 bases to trimming and J lost 5 bases, with 10 bases between them. The CDR3 is made up of 13 amino acids. CDR3 in amino acids: CAWSVRRQETQYF. The CDR3 DNA follows: TGTGCCTGGAGTGTACGCCGGCAGGAGACCCAGTACTTC.

The chain recombines TRBV11-3 with TRBJ1-3; D gene uncertain. Trimming took off 0 bases at V and 1 base at J, with 7 bases between the two ends. Germline loops: CDR1 SGHNT, CDR2 YENEEA. The CDR3 length is 15 residues. For the CDR3, the DNA is TGTGCCAGCAGCTTAGACGGGAATTCTGGAAACACCATATATTTT. Translation gives CASSLDGNSGNTIYF.

The chain recombines TRBV7-2 with TRBJ2-1, with TRBD2 identical over 8 bases. The CDR3 consists of 17 residues. Germline V gene sequence: CDR1 SGHTA, CDR2 FQGNSA. The V segment lost 0 bases and the J segment 5 bases; nucleotides outside the gene matches: 9. CDR3 bases: TGTGCCAGCAGCTTAGCGCCGGCGGGCGGGGGGAACAATGAGCAGTTCTTC. Protein: CASSLAPAGGGNNEQFF.